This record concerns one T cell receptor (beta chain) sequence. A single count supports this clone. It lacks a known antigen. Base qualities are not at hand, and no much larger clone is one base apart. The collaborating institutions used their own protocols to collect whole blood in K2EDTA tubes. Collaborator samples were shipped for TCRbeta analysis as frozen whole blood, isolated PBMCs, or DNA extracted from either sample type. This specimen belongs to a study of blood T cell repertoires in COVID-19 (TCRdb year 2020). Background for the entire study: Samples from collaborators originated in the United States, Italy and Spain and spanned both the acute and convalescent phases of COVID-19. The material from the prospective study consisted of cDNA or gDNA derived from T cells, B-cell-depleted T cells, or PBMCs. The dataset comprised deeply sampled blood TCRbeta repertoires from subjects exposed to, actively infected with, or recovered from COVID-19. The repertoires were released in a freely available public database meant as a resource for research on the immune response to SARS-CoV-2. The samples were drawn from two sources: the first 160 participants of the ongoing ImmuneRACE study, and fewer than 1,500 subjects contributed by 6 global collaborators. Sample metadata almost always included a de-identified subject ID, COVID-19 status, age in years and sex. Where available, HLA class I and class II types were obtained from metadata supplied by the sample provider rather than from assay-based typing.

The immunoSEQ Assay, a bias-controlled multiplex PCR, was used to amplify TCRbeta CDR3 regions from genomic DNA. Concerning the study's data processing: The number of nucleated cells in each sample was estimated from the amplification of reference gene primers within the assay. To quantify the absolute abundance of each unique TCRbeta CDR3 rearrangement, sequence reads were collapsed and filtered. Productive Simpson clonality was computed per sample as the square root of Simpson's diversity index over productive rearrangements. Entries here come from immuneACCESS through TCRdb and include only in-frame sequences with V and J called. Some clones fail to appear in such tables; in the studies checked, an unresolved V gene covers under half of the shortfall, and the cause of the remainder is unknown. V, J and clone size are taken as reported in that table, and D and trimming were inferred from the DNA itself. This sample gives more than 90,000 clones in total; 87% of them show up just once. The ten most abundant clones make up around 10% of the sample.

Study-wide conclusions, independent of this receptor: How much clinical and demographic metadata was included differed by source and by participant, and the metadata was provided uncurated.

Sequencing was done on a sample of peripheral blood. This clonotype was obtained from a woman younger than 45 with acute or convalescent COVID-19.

The DNA reads as follows: TGTGCCAGCAGCTTGTGGACAGGGTATAGGGAGAACACTGAAGCTTTCTTT. This gives the protein CASSLWTGYRENTEAFF. The chain is made from TRBV11-2 and TRBJ1-1; the junction holds 8 bases that match TRBD1. At the junction V is shortened by 3 bases and J by 1 base; bases outside the gene matches: 10. According to the germline V gene, CDR1 reads SGHAT and CDR2 reads FQNNGV. From cysteine to phenylalanine, the CDR3 is 17 amino acids long. The kept DNA is CDR3 alone, 51 bases in frame from the first base.